These 7 T cell receptor beta chains were all obtained from the same sample, sequenced in a study of blood T cell repertoires in COVID-19. Produced via immunoSEQ multiplex PCR; TCRdb's table is partial and in-frame only. Among 240,000 or so clones listed, about 83% were seen once. The sample taken for sequencing was peripheral blood. These receptors were collected from a man aged 25 to 45 who had recovered from COVID-19.

The rearrangement uses TRBV29-1 and TRBJ1-2; no firm D call. The CDR3 totals 14 residues. The V gene's germline CDR1 is SQVTM and CDR2 ANQGSEA. The V end was cut by 3 bases, the J end by 5 bases, with 16 bases between. The CDR3 is CSVDDGGELYGYTF. CDR3 bases: TGCAGCGTTGACGATGGTGGGGAGCTGTATGGCTACACCTTC. Variable domain in full (rest from reference TRBV29-1 and TRBJ1-2): SAVISQKPSRDICQRGTSLTIQCQVDSQVTMMFWYRQQPGQSLTLIATANQGSEATYESGFVIDKFPISRPNLTFSTLTVSNMSPEDSSIYLCSVDDGGELYGYTFGSGTRLTVV.

The gene calls are TRBV3-1 (or the pseudogene TRBV3-2) and TRBJ1-2; D is possibly TRBD1 (6 bases). Deletions cut 6 bases from V and 8 bases from J, with 16 bases between. This CDR3 has 13 residues. The germline V gene encodes CDR1 LGHDT and CDR2 YNNKEL (reference sequence). CDR3 region: CASRPQGGWGYTF. The DNA of the CDR3 is TGTGCCAGCAGACCACAGGGCGGGTGGGGCTACACCTTC.

This clone showed up just a few times. This rearrangement joins TRBV19 to TRBJ2-2; D possibly corresponds to TRBD2 (6 bases). The CDR3 sequence is 15 residues long. The germline V gene encodes CDR1 LNHDA and CDR2 SQIVND (reference sequence). V was cut by 3 bases and J by 3 bases, with 11 bases left in between. The CDR3 region is CASSMPGLDTGELFF. The CDR3 DNA sequence: TGTGCCAGTAGTATGCCGGGACTGGACACCGGGGAGCTGTTTTTT.

The chain employs TRBV12-3 or TRBV12-4 and TRBJ2-3; perhaps TRBD2 as D (5 bases). Trimming left V 6 bases short and J 2 bases short, with 9 bases between. The CDR3 totals 13 residues. DNA for the CDR3: TGTGCCAGCAGGGACTCCACCACAGATACGCAGTATTTT. Translation gives CASRDSTTDTQYF.

This rearrangement joins TRBV19 to TRBJ2-5; 9 positions agree with TRBD2. The CDR3 covers 14 residues. With 5 bases clipped from V and 3 bases from J, the junction kept 4 bases outside the gene matches. The V gene's germline CDR1 is LNHDA and CDR2 SQIVND (reference sequence). The CDR3 is CASSVAGAEETQYF. The CDR3 coding sequence is TGTGCCAGTAGTGTAGCGGGAGCGGAAGAGACCCAGTACTTC.

The chain uses TRBV6-5 and TRBJ1-5; 7 bases map to TRBD1. This CDR3 spans 13 amino acids. The germline CDR1 and CDR2 sequences are MNHEY and SVGAGI. The J segment lost 9 bases and the V segment lost 6 bases, leaving 8 bases of the junction unmatched. This chain's CDR3 is CASSKGARGPQHF. The CDR3 nucleotides read TGTGCCAGCAGCAAGGGGGCGCGTGGGCCCCAGCATTTT.

The CDR3 sequence: CASSFTGTRDSPLHF. The CDR3 DNA sequence: TGTGCCAGCAGTTTTACAGGGACGAGGGATTCACCCCTCCACTTT. This rearrangement joins TRBV27 to TRBJ1-6, with a possible D match to TRBD1 (6 bases). V was trimmed by 3 bases and J by 8 bases, leaving 14 bases between them. Germline CDR1 and CDR2: MNHEY and SMNVEV (reference sequence). This CDR3 has 15 residues.